Listed here are 5 T cell receptor beta chains from one sample, sequenced in a study of identical twins. MiXCR, run by TCRdb on the 5' RACE reads, gives a single entry per CDR3 protein. Of approximately 350,000 distinct CDR3 sequences in the sample, 9% to 15% were seen once. This sample also appeared in a second study, on yellow fever vaccine responses in identical twins.

The sequenced sample was CD8+ T cells sorted from blood. All receptors come from a woman between 18 and 30 years old in good health.

This clonotype came up many times. This chain uses TRBV20-1 with TRBJ2-2; D is ambiguous. The germline V gene encodes CDR1 DFQATT and CDR2 SNEGSKA (reference sequence). Trimming cost V 6 bases and J 6 bases, with 11 bases left between them. CDR3 length: 12 residues. The CDR3 DNA follows: TGCAGTGCCTCCCCGGTGGCCGGGGAGCTGTTTTTT. This codes for CSASPVAGELFF.

This chain uses TRBV27 with TRBJ2-5; 8 nucleotides align to TRBD2. Germline CDR1 reads MNHEY; CDR2 reads SMNVEV (reference sequence). V lost 6 bases, J lost 1 base, and 4 bases stayed unmatched. The CDR3 has 14 residues. The CDR3 sequence is CASRHRGGQETQYF. CDR3 bases: TGTGCCAGCAGACATCGGGGGGGCCAAGAGACCCAGTACTTC.

J is TRBJ1-2 and V is TRBV7-6; tentative D call: TRBD1 (6 bases). Trimming stripped 5 bases from V and 1 base from J, with 11 bases between. The CDR3 is made up of 14 amino acids. CDR1 is SGHVS and CDR2 is FNYEAQ in the germline V gene. The CDR3 region is CASSPDRRNYGYTF. CDR3 bases: TGTGCCAGCAGCCCCGACAGGCGTAACTATGGCTACACCTTC.

This clonotype was recorded a few times. V is TRBV10-3 and J is TRBJ2-3; D gene uncertain. Trimming left V 3 bases short and J 2 bases short, with 9 bases between. The CDR3 length is 14 residues. Germline CDR1 is ENHRY and CDR2 is SYGVKD. DNA of the CDR3: TGTGCCATCAGTGAACAGAGGCCCACAGATACGCAGTATTTT. Protein: CAISEQRPTDTQYF.

The V and J genes are TRBV7-8 and TRBJ2-5, with D perhaps TRBD1 or TRBD2 (5 bases each). The CDR3 spans 14 residues. From germline, CDR1 is SGHVS and CDR2 FQNEAQ. V was clipped by 4 bases and J by 5 bases, with 14 bases between them. CDR3 DNA sequence: TGTGCCAGCAGCTCCGGGACCCCTAGGGAGACCCAGTACTTC. It encodes CASSSGTPRETQYF.